A single sample gave rise to the 10 T cell receptor beta chains below, sequenced in a study of T cell clones after liver transplantation (dated by TCRdb to the late 2010s). The time point label for this specimen denotes: pre-transplant. The library was made by the immunoSEQ multiplex PCR assay. The table was pulled from immuneACCESS by TCRdb, which kept in-frame rearrangements only. Such tables lose some clones; where checked, under half of the loss comes from unresolved V genes, and the rest has no known cause. The sample contains over 50,000 clones, approximately 84% of them found a single time. The top ten clonotypes cover 8% to 9.5% of the sample. The sequenced sample was CD4+ T cells from blood, obtained before liver transplant. These receptors all stem from a human donor who received a liver transplant.

The CDR3 DNA reads TGTGCCAGCTCACCAAGAGACAGCCCCGGGACCGGGGAGCTGTTTTTT. It specifies CASSPRDSPGTGELFF. V usage is TRBV18 and J usage is TRBJ2-2; a possible D gene is TRBD1 (5 bases). The V gene's germline CDR1 is KGHSH and CDR2 LQKENI. V lost 2 bases and J 5 bases, leaving 15 bases between the germline ends. This CDR3 is built from 16 residues.

The gene calls are TRBV5-8 and TRBJ2-3; TRBD1 matches at 7 bases. After removal of 4 bases from V and 5 bases from J, the junction contained 4 bases not matched to a gene. From germline, CDR1 is SGHTS and CDR2 YDEGEE. CDR3 length: 13 amino acids. CDR3 sequence: CASSTRGLDTQYF. The CDR3 nucleotides read TGTGCCAGCAGCACCAGGGGGTTAGATACGCAGTATTTT.

The chain links TRBV2 to TRBJ2-2, with D unclear. The CDR3 has 14 residues. Trimming pared 3 bases from V and 7 bases from J, leaving 12 bases between. Germline V gene data show CDR1 as SNHLY and CDR2 as FYNNEI. CDR3 nucleotide sequence: TGTGCCAGCAGTGACTGGGCCCACGGCGGGGAGCTGTTTTTT. Encoded protein: CASSDWAHGGELFF.

The chain employs TRBV2 and TRBJ2-7; tentative D call: TRBD1 (6 bases). The CDR3 totals 14 residues. Germline V gene sequence: CDR1 SNHLY, CDR2 FYNNEI. V was trimmed by 3 bases and J by 5 bases, leaving 14 bases between them. CDR3 sequence: CASSDLAGADEQYF. CDR3 sequence (DNA): TGTGCCAGCAGTGATTTAGCAGGGGCCGACGAGCAGTACTTC.

The rearrangement uses TRBV5-1 and TRBJ2-7; tentative D call: TRBD2 (5 bases). The CDR3 is 13 amino acids. The ends were cut back, 1 base at V and 5 bases at J, with 10 bases in the middle. Per germline, CDR1 SGHRS and CDR2 YFSETQ. In nucleotides, the CDR3 is TGCGCCAGCAGCTTGCGCGGGCCCCACGAGCAGTACTTC. Its translation is CASSLRGPHEQYF.

The chain carries TRBV7-6 and TRBJ2-4, with a tentative D call TRBD2 (6 bases). Germline V CDR1 and CDR2: SGHVS, FNYEAQ. V lost 5 bases to trimming and J lost 6 bases, with 20 bases between them. This CDR3 is built from 16 residues. The CDR3: CASSPQALAAGNIQYF. The DNA of the CDR3 is TGTGCCAGCAGCCCCCAGGCCTTAGCGGCCGGAAACATTCAGTACTTC.

This chain links TRBV7-6 with TRBJ2-3; D possibly corresponds to TRBD2 (6 bases). The ends were cut back, 5 bases at V and 4 bases at J, with 19 bases in the middle. The CDR3 covers 16 residues. Per the germline V gene, CDR1 is SGHVS and CDR2 is FNYEAQ. CDR3: CASSRTELRGADTQYF. The CDR3 bases are TGTGCCAGCAGCCGAACGGAGCTCCGCGGGGCAGATACGCAGTATTTT.

This chain joins TRBV12-5 and TRBJ2-3, with TRBD2 matching 7 bases. Germline CDR1 reads LGHNT; CDR2 reads FRNRAP. The CDR3 covers 13 residues. The J segment lost 3 bases and the V segment lost 7 bases, leaving 4 bases of the junction unmatched. The DNA of the CDR3 is TGTGCTAGTGCGGCGCGGGAGACAGATACGCAGTATTTT. Its translation: CASAARETDTQYF.

The rearrangement uses TRBV11-3 and TRBJ2-3; 8 bases agree with TRBD2. V shed 8 bases and J 2 bases; nucleotides not matched to a gene: 9. This CDR3 is 15 amino acids long. The germline gives CDR1 SGHNT, CDR2 YENEEA. The CDR3 DNA follows: TGTGCCAGCGCTCTAACGGGGGGGTACACAGATACGCAGTATTTT. This translates into CASALTGGYTDTQYF.

The rearrangement joins TRBV15 to TRBJ1-4, with a tentative D call TRBD1 (6 bases). CDR3 size: 16 residues. The V gene lost 0 bases and the J gene lost 0 bases, with 8 bases spanning the gap. Germline V CDR1 and CDR2: LNHNV, YYDKDF (reference sequence). CDR3 DNA: TGTGCCACCAGCAGAGATACAGGGTCAACTAATGAAAAACTGTTTTTT. It specifies CATSRDTGSTNEKLFF. The whole variable domain, remainder taken from reference TRBV15 and TRBJ1-4, is DAMVIQNPRYQVTQFGKPVTLSCSQTLNHNVMYWYQQKSSQAPKLLFHYYDKDFNNEADTPDNFQSRRPNTSFCFLDIRSPGLGDTAMYLCATSRDTGSTNEKLFFGSGTQLSVL.